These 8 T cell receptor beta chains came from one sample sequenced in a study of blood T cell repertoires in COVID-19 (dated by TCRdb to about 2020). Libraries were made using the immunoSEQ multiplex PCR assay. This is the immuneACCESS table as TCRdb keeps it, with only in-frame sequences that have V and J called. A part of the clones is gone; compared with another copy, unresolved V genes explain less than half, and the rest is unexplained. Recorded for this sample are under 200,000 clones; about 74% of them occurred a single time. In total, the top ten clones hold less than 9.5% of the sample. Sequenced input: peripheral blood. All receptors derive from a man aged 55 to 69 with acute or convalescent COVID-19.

CDR3 bases: TGTGCCAGCAGCTTAGTATCCGACAGAAAAAACATTCAGTACTTC. As protein: CASSLVSDRKNIQYF. The chain is built from TRBV7-2 and TRBJ2-4; possibly TRBD1 for D (5 bases). The CDR3 runs to 15 residues. The germline V gene encodes CDR1 SGHTA and CDR2 FQGNSA. V dropped 1 base and J dropped 4 bases, with 11 bases sitting between them.

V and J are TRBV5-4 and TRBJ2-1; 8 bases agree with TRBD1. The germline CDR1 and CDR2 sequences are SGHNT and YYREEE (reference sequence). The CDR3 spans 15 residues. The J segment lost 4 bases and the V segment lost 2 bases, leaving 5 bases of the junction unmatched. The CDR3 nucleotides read TGTGCCAGCAGCTTCGGCAGGGGGCAGTACAATGAGCAGTTCTTC. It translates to CASSFGRGQYNEQFF.

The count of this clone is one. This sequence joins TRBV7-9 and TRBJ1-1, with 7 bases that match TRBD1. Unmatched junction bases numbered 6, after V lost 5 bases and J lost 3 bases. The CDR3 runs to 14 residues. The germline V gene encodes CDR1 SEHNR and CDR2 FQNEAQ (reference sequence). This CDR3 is CASSEGQLDTEAFF. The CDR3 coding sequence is TGTGCCAGCAGCGAGGGACAGCTAGACACTGAAGCTTTCTTT.

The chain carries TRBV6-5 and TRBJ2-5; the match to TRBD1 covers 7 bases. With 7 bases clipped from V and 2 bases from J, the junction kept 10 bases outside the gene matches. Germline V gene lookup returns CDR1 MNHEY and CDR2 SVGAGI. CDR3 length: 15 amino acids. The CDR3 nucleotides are TGTGCCAGCAATCTGGAACAGGGGATACAAGAGACCCAGTACTTC. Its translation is CASNLEQGIQETQYF.

CDR3 loop: CASSRYVGDHNEQFF. CDR3 DNA sequence: TGTGCCAGCAGCCGCTATGTAGGAGACCACAATGAGCAGTTCTTC. The chain uses TRBV14 and TRBJ2-1; D remains ambiguous. The germline V gene has CDR1 SGHDN and CDR2 FVKESK. This CDR3 comprises 15 residues. Trimming cost V 4 bases and J 5 bases, with 15 bases left between them.

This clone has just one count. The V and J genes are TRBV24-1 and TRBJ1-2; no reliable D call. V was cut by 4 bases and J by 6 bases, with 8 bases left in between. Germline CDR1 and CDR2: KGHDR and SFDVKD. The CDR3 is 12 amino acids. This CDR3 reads CATSEPGDGYTF. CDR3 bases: TGTGCCACCAGTGAACCCGGAGATGGCTACACCTTC.

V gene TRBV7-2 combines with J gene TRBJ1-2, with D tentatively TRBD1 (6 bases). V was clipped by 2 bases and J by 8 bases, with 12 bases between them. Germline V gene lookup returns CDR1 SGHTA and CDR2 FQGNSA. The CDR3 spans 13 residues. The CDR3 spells CASSLNREGGYTF. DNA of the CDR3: TGTGCCAGCAGCTTAAACAGGGAGGGCGGCTACACCTTC.

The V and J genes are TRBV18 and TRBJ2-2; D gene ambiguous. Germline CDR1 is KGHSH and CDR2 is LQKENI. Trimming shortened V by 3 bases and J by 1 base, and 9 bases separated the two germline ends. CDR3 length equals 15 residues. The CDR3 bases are TGTGCCAGCTCACCGGAGTTCAAGAACACCGGGGAGCTGTTTTTT. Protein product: CASSPEFKNTGELFF.